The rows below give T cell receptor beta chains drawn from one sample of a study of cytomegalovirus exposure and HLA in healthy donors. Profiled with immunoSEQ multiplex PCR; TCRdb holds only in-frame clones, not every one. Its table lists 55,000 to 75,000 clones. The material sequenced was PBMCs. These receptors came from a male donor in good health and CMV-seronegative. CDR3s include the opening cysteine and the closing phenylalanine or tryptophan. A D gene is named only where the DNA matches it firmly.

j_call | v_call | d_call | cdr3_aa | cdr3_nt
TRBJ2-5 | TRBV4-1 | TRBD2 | CASSLRLAGGSEAQYF | TGCGCCAGCAGCCTAAGACTAGCGGGGGGCTCGGAGGCCCAGTACTTC
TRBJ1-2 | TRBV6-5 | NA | CASSYSAPSLDYGYTF | TGTGCCAGCAGTTACTCAGCCCCCTCCCTCGACTATGGCTACACCTTC
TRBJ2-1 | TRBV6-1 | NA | CASSEAPGGLVDNEQFF | TGTGCCAGCAGTGAGGCCCCAGGGGGACTCGTCGACAATGAGCAGTTCTTC
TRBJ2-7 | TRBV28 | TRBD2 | CASSLASSGGGEQYF | TGTGCCAGCAGTTTAGCCTCCTCGGGGGGGGGCGAGCAGTACTTC
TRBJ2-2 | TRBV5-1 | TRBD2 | CASSPGGGLAVTGELFF | TGCGCCAGCAGCCCTGGAGGAGGACTAGCGGTGACCGGGGAGCTGTTTTTT
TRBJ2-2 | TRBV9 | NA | CASSVGQSTGELFF | TGTGCCAGCAGCGTCGGACAGAGCACCGGGGAGCTGTTTTTT
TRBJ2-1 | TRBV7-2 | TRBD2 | CASSTGLAGPLSYNEQFF | TGTGCCAGCAGCACGGGACTAGCGGGGCCCTTATCCTACAATGAGCAGTTCTTC
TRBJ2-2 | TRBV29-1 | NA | CSVEIRSGGQHMIRTAGELFF | TGCAGCGTTGAAATTCGTTCCGGGGGACAGCATATGATCAGAACTGCCGGGGAGCTGTTTTTT
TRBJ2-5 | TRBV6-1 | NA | CASSEALREPTEETQYF | TGTGCCAGCAGTGAAGCGCTTCGGGAGCCGACTGAAGAGACCCAGTACTTC
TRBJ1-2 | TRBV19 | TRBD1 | CASSSGFRTGGSDYGYTF | TGTGCCAGTAGCTCCGGGTTTAGGACAGGGGGATCCGACTATGGCTACACCTTC
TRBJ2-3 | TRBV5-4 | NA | CASSPSGSSTDTQYF | TGTGCCAGCAGCCCCTCGGGTAGCAGCACAGATACGCAGTATTTT
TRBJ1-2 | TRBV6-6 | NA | CASSSTLYGYTF | TGTGCCAGCAGTTCGACACTTTATGGCTACACCTTC
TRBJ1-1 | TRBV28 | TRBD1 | CASSLGQGNTEAFF | TGTGCCAGCAGTCTGGGACAGGGGAACACTGAAGCTTTCTTT
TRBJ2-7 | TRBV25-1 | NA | CASSDGGISYEQYF | TGTGCCAGCAGTGATGGAGGGATCTCCTACGAGCAGTACTTC
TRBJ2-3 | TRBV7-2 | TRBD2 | CASSRTSGSGDTQYF | TGTGCCAGCAGCCGGACTAGCGGGAGTGGGGATACGCAGTATTTT
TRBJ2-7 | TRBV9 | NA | CASSPFSGGRSYEQYF | TGTGCCAGCAGCCCCTTTTCGGGGGGCCGGTCCTACGAGCAGTACTTC
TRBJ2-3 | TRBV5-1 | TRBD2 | CASSAPSGSTDTQYF | TGCGCCAGCAGCGCCCCTAGCGGAAGCACAGATACGCAGTATTTT
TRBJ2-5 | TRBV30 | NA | CAWSAPGGTQYF | TGTGCCTGGAGTGCGCCCGGGGGGACCCAGTACTTC
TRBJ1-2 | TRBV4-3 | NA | CASRKSAVDTLLDYGYTF | TGCGCCAGCAGAAAGAGTGCGGTGGACACTCTACTTGATTATGGCTACACCTTC
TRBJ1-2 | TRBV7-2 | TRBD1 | CASSPYDATGYGYTF | TGTGCCAGCAGCCCTTATGACGCGACAGGGTATGGCTACACCTTC
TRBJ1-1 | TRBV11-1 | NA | CASSLGGETEAFF | TGTGCCAGCAGCTTAGGGGGCGAGACTGAAGCTTTCTTT
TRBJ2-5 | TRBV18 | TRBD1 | CASSPRTGVQETQYF | TGTGCCAGCTCACCCAGGACAGGAGTACAAGAGACCCAGTACTTC
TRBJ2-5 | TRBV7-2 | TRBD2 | CASSFFGLAGEEQYF | TGTGCCAGCAGCTTTTTTGGACTAGCGGGAGAAGAGCAGTACTTC
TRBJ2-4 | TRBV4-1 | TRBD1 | CASSQGRQGVDIQYF | TGCGCCAGCAGCCAAGGGAGACAGGGGGTGGACATTCAGTACTTC
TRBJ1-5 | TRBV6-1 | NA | CASRGLLNQPQHF | TGTGCCAGCAGGGGACTTCTAAATCAGCCCCAGCATTTT
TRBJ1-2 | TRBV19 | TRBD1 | CASTAGTGNGYTF | TGTGCCAGTACCGCCGGGACAGGGAACGGCTACACCTTC
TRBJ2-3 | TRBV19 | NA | CASSIQAFADTQYF | TGTGCCAGTAGTATCCAGGCGTTCGCAGATACGCAGTATTTT
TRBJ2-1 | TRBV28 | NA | CASSSPRERINEQFF | TGTGCCAGCAGTTCACCCCGGGAACGTATCAATGAGCAGTTCTTC
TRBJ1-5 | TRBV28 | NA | CASSTGTNQPQHF | TGTGCCAGCAGTACAGGGACCAATCAGCCCCAGCATTTT
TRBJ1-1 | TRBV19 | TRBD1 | CASRPLTGGSTEAFF | TGTGCCAGTAGACCACTCACAGGGGGCTCCACTGAAGCTTTCTTT
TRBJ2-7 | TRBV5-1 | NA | CASSGGSPPYEQYF | TGCGCCAGCAGCGGTGGTAGCCCCCCCTACGAGCAGTACTTC